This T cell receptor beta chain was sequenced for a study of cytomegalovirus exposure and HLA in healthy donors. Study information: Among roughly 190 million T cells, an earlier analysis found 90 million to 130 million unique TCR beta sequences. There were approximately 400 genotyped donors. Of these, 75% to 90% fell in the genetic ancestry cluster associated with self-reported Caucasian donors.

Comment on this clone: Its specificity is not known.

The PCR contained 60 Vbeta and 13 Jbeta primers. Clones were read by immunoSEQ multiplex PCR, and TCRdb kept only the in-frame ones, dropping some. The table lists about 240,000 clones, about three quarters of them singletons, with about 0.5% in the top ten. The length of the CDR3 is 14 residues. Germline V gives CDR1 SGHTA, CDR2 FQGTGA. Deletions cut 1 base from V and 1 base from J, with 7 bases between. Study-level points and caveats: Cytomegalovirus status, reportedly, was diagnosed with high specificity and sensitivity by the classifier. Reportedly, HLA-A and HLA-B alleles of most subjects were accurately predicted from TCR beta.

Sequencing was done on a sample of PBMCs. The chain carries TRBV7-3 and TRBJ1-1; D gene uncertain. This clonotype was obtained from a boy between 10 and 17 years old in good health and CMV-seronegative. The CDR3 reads CASSLRSGNTEAFF. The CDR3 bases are TGTGCCAGCAGCTTAAGGTCAGGGAACACTGAAGCTTTCTTT. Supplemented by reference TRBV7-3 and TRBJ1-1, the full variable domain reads GAGVSQTPSNKVTEKGKYVELRCDPISGHTALYWYRQSLGQGPEFLIYFQGTGAADDSGLPNDRFFAVRPEGSVSTLKIQRTERGDSAVYLCASSLRSGNTEAFFGQGTRLTVV.